The subject of this entry is one T cell receptor (beta chain). Its antigen is unknown. One base away there is no much larger clone; base qualities are not given. The source of the sample is a study of cytomegalovirus exposure and HLA in healthy donors (dated by TCRdb to 2016 to 2017). In terms of the full investigation: In an earlier analysis of approximately 500 of the donors, 250 to 350 Gb of sequence data and about 110 million unique TCR beta sequences from roughly 180 million T cells were reported. Around 320 gigabases of sequencing data and roughly 90 million unique TCR sequences were included in an early release covering around 650 HLA-typed donors. The genetic ancestry cluster associated with self-reported Caucasian donors included over 65% of the roughly 380 genotyped donors. The study was designed to test whether signatures of past pathogen exposure could be identified by cataloging public T cell receptors. The study used immunosequencing to profile the T cell repertoires of 670 or so subjects and linked those repertoires to cytomegalovirus serostatus. Besides the first cohort of approximately 710 subjects, a separate validation cohort made up of roughly 130 different subjects was used. To predict cytomegalovirus infection status, the study combined high-throughput TCR immunosequencing, statistical association of individual TCRs with disease status, and machine learning. To study patterns of TCR occurrence, a later analysis re-analyzed previously published TCR beta repertoires from several hundred donors and added high-resolution HLA genotyping. Rather than drawing on any new phenotypic data, the later analysis identified candidate immune exposures from TCR beta sequences and the way those sequences occurred across donors. An earlier analysis of about 620 of the donors applied high-throughput TCR beta sequencing to assess whether each TCR beta V gene segment acted as functional or pseudogenic. Donor age, sex, ethnicity and CMV serostatus were compiled alongside the repertoire data. A later genetic analysis took genome-wide SNP genotypes for about three fifths of the roughly 670 donors and used that subset as a discovery cohort. All discovery cohort repertoires had been generated using a single sequencing platform. Class I and class II HLA loci were covered by the typing at four-digit resolution. The number of typed donors differed by locus: roughly 620-630 for A, B, C, DRB1 and DQB1; 500 to 550 for DQA1; approximately 600 for DPA1; and roughly 450 for DPB1. Roughly 5 DR-DQ haplotypes were handled as single units for association and clustering, since linkage in the cohort was strong. Among under 450 genotyped donors of the cohort, an average of about 240,000 unique TCR beta nucleotide sequences were sequenced per donor, around 20% of them non-productive. What the work shows at the level of the full study, not this receptor alone: The presence/absence analyses assumed that sequencing depth was roughly uniform across donors, and that assumption may not be true. The study listed 150 to 200 TCR beta chains as associated with cytomegalovirus. Some IMGT-functional V segments, including TRBV6-2 and TRBV6-3, could not be distinguished by the 87-base-pair reads and were therefore excluded. A later analysis found that TCR association rates varied across HLA loci, with DRB1 alleles showing the most associated TCRs and HLA-C alleles the fewest. Correlated functional status among segregating V segments might reflect linkage disequilibrium, but an unknown experimental factor could not be ruled out. Because HLA typing was missing for some donors at each locus, association tests included only the typed subset. The only immune exposure information available for the cohort was CMV serostatus. Compared with equally common non-associated chains, HLA-associated TCR beta chains in a later analysis were more clonally expanded and had lower generation probabilities. While some public TCRs were present in many individuals, most TCR sequences turned up only very rarely across donors. According to a later genetic analysis, donors in an Asian-associated ancestry cluster had fewer N-insertions in productive TCRs than the approximately 630-donor mean. A later analysis reported that several top co-occurrence clusters appeared linked to parvovirus B19, influenza, CMV and Epstein-Barr virus. A later analysis associated around 16,000 TCR beta sequences with specific HLA alleles at a false discovery rate of 0.05. The authors suggested that the approach could potentially be extended to other disease states and immunological phenotypes. According to a later analysis, most CMV-associated TCR beta chains appeared to be HLA-restricted, and the HLA associations seemed to be driven largely by CMV exposure. A further reported finding was that TCR beta sequences accurately predicted the HLA-A and HLA-B alleles for most subjects in the first cohort. Assigning TCR associations to individual alleles was difficult when HLA alleles, especially DR and DQ, strongly co-occurred. An earlier analysis of roughly 570 of the donors showed that most TCR beta V segments appeared in productive rearrangements either about 90% or about 30% of the time, which broadly matched IMGT annotations. Three of the identified cytomegalovirus-associated TCR beta chains were confirmed in vitro to be specific for cytomegalovirus antigens. The earlier analysis of nearly 600 of the donors excluded approximately 15 rarely observed V segments, including chromosome 9 orphons, because counts were too low. The classifier was reported to diagnose cytomegalovirus status with high specificity and sensitivity in both the original and validation cohorts. Only TCR beta chains were sequenced in this cohort, and the absence of alpha or paired-chain data limited detectable features. A cluster of highly shared sequence variants was judged likely to represent a technical artifact of the sequencing pipeline. An association between a missense DCLRE1C variant and V-gene and J-gene trimming of TCR beta chains was found in a later genetic analysis and replicated in an independent cohort.

The cohort consisted of 650 to 850 healthy bone marrow donors. Cohort members were all nominally healthy when sampled, although unrecorded immune exposures were likely present. The donor was CMV seronegative and belonged to the group of 350 to 400 seronegative cohort members. A peripheral blood sample was provided by each donor, and peripheral blood mononuclear cells were used for TCR beta sequencing. The Qiagen DNeasy Blood Extraction Kit was used to extract genomic DNA from the blood cell samples. V lost 0 bases and J lost 2 bases; the stretch between them is 10 bases long. The cysteine opens and the phenylalanine closes a CDR3 of 15 amino acids. The retained sequence is limited to the CDR3, 45 bases, with the frame set at the first base. CDR1 is given as LGHNA and CDR2 as YNFKEQ, both from the germline V gene. Libraries were made using the immunoSEQ multiplex PCR assay. For the multiplex PCR, a mixture combining 60 forward primers for TCR Vbeta segments and 13 reverse primers for TCR Jbeta segments was used. The CDR3 region of rearranged TCR beta genes was amplified from genomic DNA by a multiplex PCR assay. Amplified TCR beta libraries were sequenced as 87-base-pair reads on the Illumina HiSeq System. For the original study's pipeline: A later analysis tallied about 77 million unique TCR beta chains across the 600 to 700 repertoires, and about 10 million of those chains were shared by two or more donors. Raw reads were error-corrected and collapsed into unique sequences with a nearest-neighbor algorithm that merged closely related sequences to remove PCR and sequencing errors. V, D and J gene segments were assigned by aligning CDR3 sequences to IMGT reference sequences. For a sequence to be retained, a match of at least six nucleotides was required to both a V gene segment and a J gene segment. A rearrangement was called productive if the CDR3 had no stop codons and remained in frame with V and J, and every other rearrangement was called non-productive. CDR3 was defined according to IMGT convention as the region running from the second conserved V-encoded cysteine to the conserved J-encoded phenylalanine. The earlier analysis of around 640 of the donors excluded sequences that lacked an unambiguous match to a single V gene segment. An earlier analysis of around 600 of the donors classified V segments as functional when productive rearrangements were above 56.7% and as segregating when the standard deviation between donors was above 5%. A statistical classification framework was built for diagnosing cytomegalovirus status from the catalog of TCR beta chain sequences. V and J gene assignment, in a later analysis, came from comparing TCR nucleotide sequences with IMGT/GENE-DB human TR gene sequences. In a later analysis, CDR3 sequences and most-parsimonious VDJ recombination scenarios were assigned using the TCRdist pipeline. In a later analysis, each TCR beta chain was defined by its CDR3 amino acid sequence together with its V-gene family, and reads lacking a unique V-gene family were excluded. As a way to deal with suspected cross-contamination and a sequencing artifact, a later analysis dropped 500 to 700 nucleotide sequences that were highly shared and had low generation probability. In a later analysis, a clonal expansion index was calculated for each public chain from normalized within-repertoire ranks of inferred template counts. Generation probabilities in a later analysis came from a VDJ recombination model fitted to out-of-frame rearrangements, and those results were checked against IGoR. A later analysis scored TCR-TCR, TCR-HLA and TCR-CMV co-occurrence with hypergeometric tests, applying a repertoire-size bias correction to TCR pairs. A later analysis estimated false discovery rates by permuting HLA or CMV assignments 20 times. In a later analysis, co-occurring TCRs were grouped with DBSCAN, and TCRdist sequence similarity was added when clustering was performed within HLA-allele-positive subsets. Repertoires with fewer than 30,000 or more than 120,000 public chains were left out of co-occurrence clustering, as were a handful of repertoires with anomalous nucleotide sharing. TCRdb mirrors the immuneACCESS table, restricted to in-frame sequences. Some clones are absent from its copies; in checked studies, under half trace to an unresolved V gene, and the reason for the others is unknown. V and J calls and clone size are those listed in that table; D and trimming were worked out from the DNA. The sample table records about 150,000 clones; around three fifths of these occur just once. 2% to 2.5% of the sample rests with the top ten.

The sequence was obtained from a woman between 35 and 50 years old in good health and CMV-seronegative. Sequencing was done on a sample of PBMCs. This receptor chain uses TRBV4-2 and TRBJ2-5; a tentative D call is TRBD1 (5 bases match). Here the CDR3 is given as CASSQDGQGQETQYF. The nucleotides read TGTGCCAGCAGCCAAGATGGCCAGGGTCAAGAGACCCAGTACTTC.